One sample yielded the 7 T cell receptor beta chains listed below, sequenced in a study of shared clonotypes between healthy human individuals. Measured with immunoSEQ multiplex PCR; TCRdb has only the in-frame clones, and not every one. Of some 680,000 clones in the sample, more than 70% were seen once. Specimen: memory CD4+ T cells sorted from blood. Subset of the sample: CD45RA-negative fraction. The receptors were sampled from a woman in her twenties or thirties in good health.

The chain employs TRBV11-2 and TRBJ2-5; 7 bases fit TRBD1. From germline, CDR1 is SGHAT and CDR2 FQNNGV. V shed 5 bases and J 4 bases; nucleotides not matched to a gene: 10. This CDR3 contains 15 residues. DNA for the CDR3: TGTGCCAGCAGCCCAGGACAGGTTCCACGAGAGACCCAGTACTTC. Protein: CASSPGQVPRETQYF.

A note on this clone: At one of its ends the junction is not consistent with the germline gene, which may arise from a read error. The chain joins TRBV28 to TRBJ1-3, with D tentatively TRBD1 (5 bases). The CDR3 spans 11 residues. From germline, CDR1 is MDHEN and CDR2 SYDVKM. CDR3 bases: TGTGCCAGCAGCTTCGACAGCCCCCTAGGTTTT. Residues: CASSFDSPLGF.

This clone was observed many times. V and J are TRBV28 and TRBJ2-2; D may match TRBD1 or TRBD2 (5 bases each). In germline, CDR1 is MDHEN, CDR2 SYDVKM. Trimming stripped 5 bases from V and 0 bases from J, with 13 bases between. This CDR3 is built from 16 residues. The CDR3 protein is CASSRPGRTNTGELFF. The CDR3 DNA reads as TGTGCCAGCAGTCGACCGGGACGGACGAACACCGGGGAGCTGTTTTTT.

The chain uses TRBV5-1 and TRBJ2-3; TRBD2 matches at 11 bases. V shed 2 bases and J 14 bases; nucleotides not matched to a gene: 10. The CDR3 totals 14 residues. Germline CDR1 is SGHRS and CDR2 is YFSETQ. The CDR3 loop reads CASSLDTSGSQLYF. CDR3 nucleotide sequence: TGCGCCAGCAGCTTAGATACTAGCGGGAGTCAACTGTATTTT.

The chain employs TRBV11-2 and TRBJ1-3; TRBD1 matches at 7 bases. Losses at the gene ends were 5 bases for V and 4 bases for J; bases not matched to a gene: 8. The CDR3 extends over 15 amino acids. CDR1 and CDR2 (germline): SGHAT, FQNNGV. As DNA, the CDR3 is TGTGCCAGCAGCACCACGACAGGGCTCGGAAACACCATATATTTT. Amino acid sequence: CASSTTTGLGNTIYF.

This clone was seen a handful of times. V usage is TRBV6-5 and J usage is TRBJ2-7; 9 bases map to TRBD2. CDR1 is MNHEY, CDR2 SVGAGI, per germline. CDR3 length: 16 residues. J lost 3 bases, V lost 4 bases, and 10 bases had no gene match. Here the CDR3 DNA reads TGTGCCAGCAGTTTGATCGCTAGCGGGACGGACTACGAGCAGTACTTC. Protein product: CASSLIASGTDYEQYF.

The chain joins TRBV6-6 to TRBJ2-7; D might be TRBD1 or TRBD2, each matching 5 bases. Germline CDR1 reads MNHNY; CDR2 reads SVGAGI (reference sequence). V was pared by 1 base and J by 3 bases, with 13 bases between. CDR3 length: 15 amino acids. CDR3 amino acids: CASSYWGGPSYEQYF. For the CDR3, the DNA is TGTGCCAGCAGTTACTGGGGCGGGCCAAGCTACGAGCAGTACTTC.